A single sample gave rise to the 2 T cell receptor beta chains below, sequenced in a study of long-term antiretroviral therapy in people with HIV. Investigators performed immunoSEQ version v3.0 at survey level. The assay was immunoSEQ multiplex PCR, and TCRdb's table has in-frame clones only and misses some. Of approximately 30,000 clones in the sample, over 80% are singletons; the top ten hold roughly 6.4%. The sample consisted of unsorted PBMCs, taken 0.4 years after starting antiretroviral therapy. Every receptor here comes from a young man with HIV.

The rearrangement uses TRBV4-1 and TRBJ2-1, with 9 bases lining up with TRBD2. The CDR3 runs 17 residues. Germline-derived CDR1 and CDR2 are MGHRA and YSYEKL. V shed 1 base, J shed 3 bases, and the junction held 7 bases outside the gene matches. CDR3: CASSQVGGGEYYNEQFF. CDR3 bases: TGCGCCAGCAGCCAAGTGGGCGGGGGGGAGTACTACAATGAGCAGTTCTTC.

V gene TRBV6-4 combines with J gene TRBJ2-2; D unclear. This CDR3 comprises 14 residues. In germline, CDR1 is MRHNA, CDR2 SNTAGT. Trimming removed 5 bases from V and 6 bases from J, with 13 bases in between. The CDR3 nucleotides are TGTGCCAGCAGTTCGGGTAGCAGAGCCGGGGAGCTGTTTTTT. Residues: CASSSGSRAGELFF.